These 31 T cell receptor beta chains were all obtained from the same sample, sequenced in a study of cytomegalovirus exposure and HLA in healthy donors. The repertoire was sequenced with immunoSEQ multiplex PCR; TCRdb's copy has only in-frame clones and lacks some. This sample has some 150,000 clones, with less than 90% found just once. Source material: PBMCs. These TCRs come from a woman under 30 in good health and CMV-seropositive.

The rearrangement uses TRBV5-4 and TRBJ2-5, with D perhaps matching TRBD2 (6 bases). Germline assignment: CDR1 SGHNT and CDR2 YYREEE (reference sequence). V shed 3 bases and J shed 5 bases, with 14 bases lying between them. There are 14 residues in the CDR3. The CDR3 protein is CASSYPGRRETQYF. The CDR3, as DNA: TGTGCCAGCAGCTATCCAGGGAGGAGGGAGACCCAGTACTTC.

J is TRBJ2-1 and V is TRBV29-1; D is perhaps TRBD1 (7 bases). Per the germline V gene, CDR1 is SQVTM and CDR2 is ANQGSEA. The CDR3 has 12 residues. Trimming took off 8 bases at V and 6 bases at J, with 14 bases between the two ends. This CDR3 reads CSTRQGGNEQFF. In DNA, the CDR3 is TGCAGCACCCGACAGGGAGGCAATGAGCAGTTCTTC.

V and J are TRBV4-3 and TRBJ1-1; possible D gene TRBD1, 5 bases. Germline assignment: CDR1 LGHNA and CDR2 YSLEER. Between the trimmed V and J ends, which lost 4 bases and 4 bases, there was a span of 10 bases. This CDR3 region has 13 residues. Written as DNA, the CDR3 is TGCGCCAGCAGCCGAAGACAGACCACTGAAGCTTTCTTT. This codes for CASSRRQTTEAFF.

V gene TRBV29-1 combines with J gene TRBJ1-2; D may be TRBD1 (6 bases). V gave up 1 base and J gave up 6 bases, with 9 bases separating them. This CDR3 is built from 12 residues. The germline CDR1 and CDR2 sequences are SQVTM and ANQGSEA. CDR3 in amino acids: CSVEGTENGYTF. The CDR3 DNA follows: TGCAGCGTTGAAGGGACAGAGAATGGCTACACCTTC.

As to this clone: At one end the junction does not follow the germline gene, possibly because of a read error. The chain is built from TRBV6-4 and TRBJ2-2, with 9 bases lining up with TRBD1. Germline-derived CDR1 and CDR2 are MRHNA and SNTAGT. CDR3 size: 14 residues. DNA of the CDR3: TGTGCCAGCAGCGTGGGACAGGGTACCGCGGAGCTGTTTTTT. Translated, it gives CASSVGQGTAELFF.

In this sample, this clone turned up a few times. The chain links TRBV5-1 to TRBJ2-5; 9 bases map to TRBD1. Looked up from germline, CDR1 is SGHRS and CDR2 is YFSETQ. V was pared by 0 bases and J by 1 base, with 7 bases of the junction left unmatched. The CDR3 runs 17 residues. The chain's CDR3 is CASSLGVDRGVQETQYF. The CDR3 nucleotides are TGCGCCAGCAGCTTGGGCGTCGACAGGGGGGTCCAAGAGACCCAGTACTTC.

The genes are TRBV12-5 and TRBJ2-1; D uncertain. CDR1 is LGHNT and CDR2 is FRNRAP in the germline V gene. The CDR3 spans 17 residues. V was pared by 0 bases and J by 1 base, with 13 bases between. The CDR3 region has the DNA TGTGCTAGTGGTTTGGTTGGCCTAAAGGAGTCCTACAATGAGCAGTTCTTC. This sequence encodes CASGLVGLKESYNEQFF.

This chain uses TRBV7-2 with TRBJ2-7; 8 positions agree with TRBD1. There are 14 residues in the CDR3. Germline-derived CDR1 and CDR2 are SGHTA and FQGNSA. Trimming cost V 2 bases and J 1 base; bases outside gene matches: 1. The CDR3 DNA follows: TGTGCCAGCAGCTTACAGGGGGCTTCCTACGAGCAGTACTTC. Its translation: CASSLQGASYEQYF.

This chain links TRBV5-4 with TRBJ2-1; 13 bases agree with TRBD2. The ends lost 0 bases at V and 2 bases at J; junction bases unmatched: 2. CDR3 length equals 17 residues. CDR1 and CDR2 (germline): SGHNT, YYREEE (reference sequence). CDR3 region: CASSLEGLAGTYNEQFF. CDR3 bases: TGTGCCAGCAGCTTGGAGGGACTAGCGGGAACCTACAATGAGCAGTTCTTC.

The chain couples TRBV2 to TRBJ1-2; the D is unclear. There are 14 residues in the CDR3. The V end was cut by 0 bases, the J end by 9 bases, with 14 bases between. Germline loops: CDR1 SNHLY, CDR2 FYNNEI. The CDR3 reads CASSEARGSRSYTF. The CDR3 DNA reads TGTGCCAGCAGTGAAGCGAGAGGGAGTAGGAGCTACACCTTC.

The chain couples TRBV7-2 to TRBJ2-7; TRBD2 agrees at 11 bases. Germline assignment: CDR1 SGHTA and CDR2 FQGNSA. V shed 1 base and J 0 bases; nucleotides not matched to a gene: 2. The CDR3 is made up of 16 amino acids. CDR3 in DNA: TGTGCCAGCAGCTTAGGACTAGCGGGATTCTCCTACGAGCAGTACTTC. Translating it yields CASSLGLAGFSYEQYF. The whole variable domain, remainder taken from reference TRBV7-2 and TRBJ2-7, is GAGVSQSPSNKVTEKGKDVELRCDPISGHTALYWYRQSLGQGLEFLIYFQGNSAPDKSGLPSDRFSAERTGGSVSTLTIQRTQQEDSAVYLCASSLGLAGFSYEQYFGPGTRLTVT.

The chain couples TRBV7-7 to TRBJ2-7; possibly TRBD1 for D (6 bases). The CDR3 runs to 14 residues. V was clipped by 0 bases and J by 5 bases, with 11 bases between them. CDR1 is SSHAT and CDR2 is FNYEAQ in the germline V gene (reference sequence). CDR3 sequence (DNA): TGTGCCAGCAGCTTAGCTGAGGGGGTCCACGAGCAGTACTTC. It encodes CASSLAEGVHEQYF.

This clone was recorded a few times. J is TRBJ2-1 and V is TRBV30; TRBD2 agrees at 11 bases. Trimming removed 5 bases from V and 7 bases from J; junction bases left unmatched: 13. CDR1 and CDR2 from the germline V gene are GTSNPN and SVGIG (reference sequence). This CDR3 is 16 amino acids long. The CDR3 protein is CAWASLAGGPRNEQFF. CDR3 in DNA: TGTGCCTGGGCCAGTTTAGCGGGAGGGCCCAGAAATGAGCAGTTCTTC.

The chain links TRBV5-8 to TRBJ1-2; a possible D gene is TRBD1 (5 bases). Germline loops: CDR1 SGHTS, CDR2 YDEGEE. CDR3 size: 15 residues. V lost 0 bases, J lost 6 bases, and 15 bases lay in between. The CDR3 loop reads CASSLATGRRHGYTF. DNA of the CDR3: TGTGCCAGCAGCTTGGCAACAGGACGTAGACATGGCTACACCTTC.

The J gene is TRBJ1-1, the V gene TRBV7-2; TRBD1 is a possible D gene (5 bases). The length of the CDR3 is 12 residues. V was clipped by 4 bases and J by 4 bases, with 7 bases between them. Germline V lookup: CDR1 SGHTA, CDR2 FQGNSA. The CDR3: CASSWGPTEAFF. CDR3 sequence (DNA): TGTGCCAGCAGCTGGGGCCCCACTGAAGCTTTCTTT.

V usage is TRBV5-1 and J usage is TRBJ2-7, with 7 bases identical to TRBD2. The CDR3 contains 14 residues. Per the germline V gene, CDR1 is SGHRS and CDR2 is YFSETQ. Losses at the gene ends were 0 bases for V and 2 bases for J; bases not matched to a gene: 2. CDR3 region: CASSLASGAYEQYF. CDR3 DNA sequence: TGCGCCAGCAGCTTGGCCAGCGGGGCCTACGAGCAGTACTTC.

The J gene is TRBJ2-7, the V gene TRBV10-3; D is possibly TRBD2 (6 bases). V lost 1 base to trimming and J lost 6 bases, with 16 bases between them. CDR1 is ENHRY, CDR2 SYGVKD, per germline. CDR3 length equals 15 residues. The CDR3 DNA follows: TGTGCCATCAGTGAGTTCTCAGGGTACGGGGGCGAGCAGTACTTC. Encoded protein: CAISEFSGYGGEQYF.

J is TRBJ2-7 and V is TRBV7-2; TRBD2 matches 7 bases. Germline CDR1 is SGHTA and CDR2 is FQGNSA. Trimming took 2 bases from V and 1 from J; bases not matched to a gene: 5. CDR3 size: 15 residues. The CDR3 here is CASSLRGRYSYEQYF. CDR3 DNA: TGTGCCAGCAGCTTACGCGGGAGATATTCCTACGAGCAGTACTTC.

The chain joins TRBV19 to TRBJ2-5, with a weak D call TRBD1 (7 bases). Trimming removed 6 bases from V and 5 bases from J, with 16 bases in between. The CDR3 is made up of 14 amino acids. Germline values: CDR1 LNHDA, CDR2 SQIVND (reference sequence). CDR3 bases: TGTGCCAGTAGCCTGACCGCAGGGGGGGAGACCCAGTACTTC. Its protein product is CASSLTAGGETQYF.

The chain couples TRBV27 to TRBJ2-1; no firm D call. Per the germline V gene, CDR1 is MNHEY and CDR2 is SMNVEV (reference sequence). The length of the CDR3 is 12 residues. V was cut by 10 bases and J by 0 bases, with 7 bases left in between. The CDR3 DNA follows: TGTGCCACCTCGGGCTCCTACAATGAGCAGTTCTTC. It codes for CATSGSYNEQFF.

CDR3 region: CASSPGTNPNQPQHF. The DNA for the CDR3 is TGCGCCAGCAGCCCCGGGACAAACCCCAATCAGCCCCAGCATTTT. V gene TRBV5-1 combines with J gene TRBJ1-5, with D possibly matching TRBD1 (6 bases). The CDR3 length is 15 residues. From germline, CDR1 is SGHRS and CDR2 YFSETQ. Trimming cost V 4 bases and J 3 bases, with 14 bases left between them.

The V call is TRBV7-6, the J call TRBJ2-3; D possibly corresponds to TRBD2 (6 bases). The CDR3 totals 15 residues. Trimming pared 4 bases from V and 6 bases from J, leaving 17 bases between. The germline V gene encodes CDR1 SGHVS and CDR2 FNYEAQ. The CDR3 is CASSSIYPGGDTQYF. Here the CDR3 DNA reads TGTGCCAGCAGCTCAATTTACCCCGGAGGGGATACGCAGTATTTT.

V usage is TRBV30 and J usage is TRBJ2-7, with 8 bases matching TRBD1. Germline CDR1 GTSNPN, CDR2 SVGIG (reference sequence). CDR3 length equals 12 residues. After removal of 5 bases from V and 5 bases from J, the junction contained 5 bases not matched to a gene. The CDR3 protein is CAWDRGFDEQYF. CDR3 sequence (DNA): TGTGCCTGGGACAGGGGTTTCGACGAGCAGTACTTC.

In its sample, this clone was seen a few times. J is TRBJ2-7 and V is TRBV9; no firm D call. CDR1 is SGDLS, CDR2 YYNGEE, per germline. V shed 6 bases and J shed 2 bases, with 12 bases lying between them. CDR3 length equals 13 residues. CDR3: CASIRPRAYEQYF. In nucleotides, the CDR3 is TGTGCCAGCATACGTCCAAGAGCCTACGAGCAGTACTTC.

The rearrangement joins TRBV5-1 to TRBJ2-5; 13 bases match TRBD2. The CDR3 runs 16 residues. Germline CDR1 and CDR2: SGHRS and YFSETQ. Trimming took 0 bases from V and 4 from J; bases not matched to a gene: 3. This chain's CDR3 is CASSLGRTSGRETQYF. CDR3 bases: TGCGCCAGCAGCTTGGGGAGGACTAGCGGGAGAGAGACCCAGTACTTC. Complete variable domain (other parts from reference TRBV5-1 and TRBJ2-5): KAGVTQTPRYLIKTRGQQVTLSCSPISGHRSVSWYQQTPGQGLQFLFEYFSETQRNKGNFPGRFSGRQFSNSRSEMNVSTLELGDSALYLCASSLGRTSGRETQYFGPGTRLLVL.

CDR3 sequence reads: CASSDALAGNTDTQYF. The CDR3 nucleotides are TGCGCCAGCAGCGACGCACTAGCGGGGAACACAGATACGCAGTATTTT. The gene calls are TRBV10-1 and TRBJ2-3; 10 bases align to TRBD2. The germline CDR1 and CDR2 sequences are WNHNN and SYGVQD (reference sequence). The CDR3 contains 16 residues. V shed 6 bases, J shed 2 bases, and the junction held 8 bases outside the gene matches.

CDR3 loop: CASRAGTGGRMTEAFF. The DNA for the CDR3 is TGTGCCAGCAGGGCGGGGACAGGGGGAAGGATGACTGAAGCTTTCTTT. The V and J genes are TRBV28 and TRBJ1-1; TRBD1 agrees at 11 bases. Germline V gives CDR1 MDHEN, CDR2 SYDVKM. The CDR3 runs 16 residues. The junction had 11 bases not matched to a gene; V was cut back by 6 bases and J by 5 bases.

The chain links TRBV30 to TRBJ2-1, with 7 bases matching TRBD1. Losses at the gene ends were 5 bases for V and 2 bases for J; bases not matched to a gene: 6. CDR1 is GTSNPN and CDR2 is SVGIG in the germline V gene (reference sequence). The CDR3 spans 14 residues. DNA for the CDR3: TGTGCCTGGTCCCCCGGGACAGCCTACAATGAGCAGTTCTTC. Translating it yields CAWSPGTAYNEQFF.

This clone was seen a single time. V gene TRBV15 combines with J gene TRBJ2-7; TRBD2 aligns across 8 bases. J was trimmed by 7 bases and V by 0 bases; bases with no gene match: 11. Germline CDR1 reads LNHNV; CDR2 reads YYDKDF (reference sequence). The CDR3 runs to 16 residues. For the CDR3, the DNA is TGTGCCACCAGCAGAGATAGGGCGGGAGGTTTACGGGAGCAGTACTTC. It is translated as CATSRDRAGGLREQYF.

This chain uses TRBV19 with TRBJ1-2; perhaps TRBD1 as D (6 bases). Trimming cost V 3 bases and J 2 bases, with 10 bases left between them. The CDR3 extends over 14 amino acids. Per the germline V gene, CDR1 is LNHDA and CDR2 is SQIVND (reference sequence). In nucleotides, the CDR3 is TGTGCCAGTAGTATCGGACAGTCAAACTATGGCTACACCTTC. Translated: CASSIGQSNYGYTF.

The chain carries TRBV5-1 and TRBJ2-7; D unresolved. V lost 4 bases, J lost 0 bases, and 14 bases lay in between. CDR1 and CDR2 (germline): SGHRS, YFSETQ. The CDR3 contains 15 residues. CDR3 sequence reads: CASSHGFGSSYEQYF. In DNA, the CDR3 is TGCGCCAGCAGCCACGGTTTCGGTAGCTCCTACGAGCAGTACTTC.